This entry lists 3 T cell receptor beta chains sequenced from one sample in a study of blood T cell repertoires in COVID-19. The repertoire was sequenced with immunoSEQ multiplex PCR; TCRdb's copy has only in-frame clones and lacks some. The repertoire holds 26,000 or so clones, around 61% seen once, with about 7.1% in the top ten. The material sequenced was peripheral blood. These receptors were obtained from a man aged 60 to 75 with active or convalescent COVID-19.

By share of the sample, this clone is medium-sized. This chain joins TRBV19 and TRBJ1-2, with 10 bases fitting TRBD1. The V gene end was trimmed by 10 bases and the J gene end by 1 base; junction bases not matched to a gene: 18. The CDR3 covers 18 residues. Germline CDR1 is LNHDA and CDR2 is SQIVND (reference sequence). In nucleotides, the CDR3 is TGTGCCATAAAAAGGGGGCAGGGGACAGGGGCTTTTAACTATGGCTACACCTTC. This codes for CAIKRGQGTGAFNYGYTF.

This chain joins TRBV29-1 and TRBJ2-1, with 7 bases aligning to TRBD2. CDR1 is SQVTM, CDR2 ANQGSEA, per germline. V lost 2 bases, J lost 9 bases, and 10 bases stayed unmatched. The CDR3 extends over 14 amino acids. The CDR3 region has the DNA TGCAGCGTTGAATCGGAGGGAGGGCTTGTTGAGCAGTTCTTC. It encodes CSVESEGGLVEQFF.

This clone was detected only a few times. The CDR3 nucleotides read TGTGCCAGCTTCCCAGGGATAGGGGGCCCGGGGCGTGCGACCTATAATTCACCCCTCCACTTT. Translating it yields CASFPGIGGPGRATYNSPLHF. The rearrangement uses TRBV7-8 and TRBJ1-6, with TRBD1 matching 7 bases. Germline-derived CDR1 and CDR2 are SGHVS and FQNEAQ. The CDR3 length is 21 residues. The V gene end was trimmed by 8 bases and the J gene end by 2 bases; junction bases not matched to a gene: 24.